This record looks at one T cell receptor beta chain sequence and its context. Profiled with immunoSEQ multiplex PCR; TCRdb holds only in-frame clones, not every one. Among some 14,000 clones listed, over 60% were seen once. This specimen belongs to a study of T cells after posttransplantation cyclophosphamide. Germline assignment: CDR1 MNHEY and CDR2 SVGAGI. With 5 bases removed from V and 1 base from J, the gap between germline ends came to 8 bases. The CDR3 has 13 residues. The chain joins TRBV6-5 to TRBJ2-5; no reliable D call. Input material: memory CD4+ T cells sorted from PBMCs. The TCR was taken from a middle-aged man. The CDR3 loop reads CASSRLGQETQYF. In DNA, the CDR3 is TGTGCCAGCAGTCGACTCGGCCAAGAGACCCAGTACTTC.